This TCR beta chain was identified in a study of graft-versus-host responses after intestinal transplantation. This CDR3 region has 17 residues. Germline CDR1 and CDR2: MDHEN and SYDVKM. Unmatched junction bases numbered 5, after V lost 5 bases and J lost 1 base. About this clone: Its antigen remains unknown.

Findings and caveats of the study: GvH clones detected in recipient marrow included some appearing first in ileum or blood.

The method was immunoSEQ multiplex PCR; TCRdb's version includes in-frame clones alone and lacks a portion of them. The sample contains 100,000 to 120,000 clones, roughly 93% of which appear only once. This sequence joins TRBV28 and TRBJ2-1; 13 nucleotides align to TRBD2. The receptor's source is a human donor who received an intestinal transplant. Sequencing used unstimulated CD8+ T cells sorted from spleen or lymph node cells, obtained before intestinal transplant. As DNA, the CDR3 is TGTGCCAGCAGTCTTACTAGCGGGAGGGCGTCCTACAATGAGCAGTTCTTC. It yields the protein CASSLTSGRASYNEQFF.